This T cell receptor (beta chain) was captured by sequencing in a study of T cells in narcolepsy. Germline V lookup: CDR1 SNHLY, CDR2 FYNNEI. The CDR3 length is 14 residues. V dropped 4 bases and J dropped 4; count of bases not matched to a gene: 6. TCRdb keeps only in-frame clones here, not all; method: immunoSEQ multiplex PCR. Here the sample spans roughly 30,000 clones, about 89% being singletons. Sequencing used memory (CD45RA-) CD4+ T cells from blood. This sequence joins TRBV2 and TRBJ2-7, with 8 nucleotides matching TRBD1. The sequence came from a human donor in good health. In DNA form, the CDR3 reads TGTGCCAGCAGTGTTCGGACAGGGATATACGAGCAGTACTTC. This codes for CASSVRTGIYEQYF.